The 30 T cell receptor beta chains in this list originate from one sample, sequenced in a study of blood T cell repertoires in COVID-19. Data came from immunoSEQ multiplex PCR; TCRdb stores just in-frame clones and leaves some out. The sample has approximately 92,000 clones, around 88% seen once. Sequenced input: peripheral blood. Receptors originate from a woman aged 55 to 70 with COVID-19, enrolled during active disease.

The CDR3 region is CASSYEGGEKLFF. As DNA, the CDR3 is TGTGCCAGCAGTTATGAGGGGGGGGAAAAACTGTTTTTT. The chain joins TRBV6-6 to TRBJ1-4, with D tentatively TRBD1 (6 bases). CDR1 and CDR2 (germline): MNHNY, SVGAGI (reference sequence). V lost 3 bases, J lost 8 bases, and 10 bases lay in between. The CDR3 contains 13 residues.

The chain carries TRBV28 and TRBJ1-1; D gene unclear. CDR3 length: 16 residues. Germline-derived CDR1 and CDR2 are MDHEN and SYDVKM. V was cut by 7 bases and J by 1 base, with 19 bases left in between. CDR3 sequence reads: CASTFGLASGNTEAFF. In nucleotides, the CDR3 is TGTGCCAGCACCTTCGGTTTAGCCTCGGGGAACACTGAAGCTTTCTTT.

The chain combines TRBV3-1 (or the pseudogene TRBV3-2) with TRBJ1-5; D remains ambiguous. This CDR3 is built from 15 residues. In germline, CDR1 is LGHDT, CDR2 YNNKEL (reference sequence). V was cut by 0 bases and J by 7 bases, with 13 bases left in between. CDR3 sequence (DNA): TGTGCCAGCAGCCAAGATACGACGGTCGGGCAGCCCCAGCATTTT. Translation gives CASSQDTTVGQPQHF.

The genes are TRBV6-2 or TRBV6-3 and TRBJ1-5, with TRBD1 matching over 10 bases. V dropped 2 bases and J dropped 2; count of bases not matched to a gene: 12. The CDR3 has 19 residues. Germline loops: CDR1 MNHEY, CDR2 SVGEGT. In nucleotides, the CDR3 is TGTGCCAGCAGTTACAGTAGGACAGGGGGAAAAGTGGGCAATCAGCCCCAGCATTTT. It specifies CASSYSRTGGKVGNQPQHF.

The chain is built from TRBV4-2 and TRBJ2-3, with D hard to call. Germline assignment: CDR1 LGHNA and CDR2 YNFKEQ. The length of the CDR3 is 13 residues. The CDR3 reads CAVGLTSTDTQYF. In DNA form, the CDR3 reads TGTGCGGTCGGGTTGACTAGCACAGATACGCAGTATTTT.

The chain employs TRBV18 and TRBJ1-1, with D possibly being TRBD1 (5 bases). This CDR3 spans 15 amino acids. V was shortened by 3 bases and J by 1 base, with 12 bases between the two germline ends. Germline CDR1 and CDR2: KGHSH and LQKENI. The CDR3 here is CASSPGHGENTEAFF. CDR3 DNA: TGTGCCAGCTCACCCGGACACGGAGAGAACACTGAAGCTTTCTTT.

The chain joins TRBV9 to TRBJ1-5, with a possible D match to TRBD1 (6 bases). Germline V gene sequence: CDR1 SGDLS, CDR2 YYNGEE. V lost 0 bases and J lost 2, with 9 bases in between. There are 15 residues in the CDR3. CDR3 DNA sequence: TGTGCCAGCAGCGTAGATGGACAGCGCAATCAGCCCCAGCATTTT. Translating it yields CASSVDGQRNQPQHF.

This clone was detected only a few times. The chain combines TRBV24-1 with TRBJ2-2, with 11 bases aligning to TRBD2. The germline V gene encodes CDR1 KGHDR and CDR2 SFDVKD. The CDR3 is 18 residues long. Trimming at V came to 5 bases and at J to 1 base, leaving 8 bases not matched to a gene. CDR3 nucleotides: TGTGCCACCAGTGGTGTGCCCACTAGCGGGGGGAACACCGGGGAGCTGTTTTTT. Translated, it gives CATSGVPTSGGNTGELFF.

The V and J genes are TRBV7-2 and TRBJ2-2; 11 bases are shared with TRBD2. The CDR3 consists of 18 residues. Germline values: CDR1 SGHTA, CDR2 FQGNSA. V lost 0 bases and J lost 5; bases outside the gene matches: 8. The CDR3 reads CASSLAVAGGPRTGELFF. The DNA of the CDR3 is TGTGCCAGCAGCTTAGCGGTAGCGGGGGGGCCTCGAACCGGGGAGCTGTTTTTT.

This rearrangement joins TRBV20-1 to TRBJ1-3; a weak D match, TRBD1 (5 bases). CDR3 size: 13 residues. The germline gives CDR1 DFQATT, CDR2 SNEGSKA (reference sequence). V lost 3 bases to trimming and J lost 2 bases, with 8 bases between them. CDR3 in amino acids: CSASRGTGNTIYF. In nucleotides, the CDR3 is TGCAGTGCTAGTCGGGGGACTGGAAACACCATATATTTT.

This clone turned up a few times. CDR3 sequence reads: CASSFSGRSNSPLHF. Written as DNA, the CDR3 is TGTGCCAGCAGCTTTTCAGGCCGAAGTAATTCACCCCTCCACTTT. V gene TRBV7-9 combines with J gene TRBJ1-6, with no clear D. The CDR3 spans 15 residues. The V end lost 3 bases, the J end lost 6 bases, and 12 bases lay between the germline ends. Germline V gene lookup returns CDR1 SEHNR and CDR2 FQNEAQ (reference sequence).

The rearrangement links TRBV12-5 to TRBJ2-2, with 7 positions matching TRBD1. The CDR3 is 17 residues long. Germline V lookup: CDR1 LGHNT, CDR2 FRNRAP. J was trimmed by 5 bases and V by 0 bases; bases with no gene match: 9. CDR3 in amino acids: CASGLVHGRGWTGELFF. For the CDR3, the DNA is TGTGCTAGTGGTTTGGTACATGGCAGGGGGTGGACCGGGGAGCTGTTTTTT.

The chain carries TRBV27 and TRBJ1-1; D remains unclear. Trimming left V 6 bases short and J 7 bases short, with 15 bases between. The CDR3 extends over 13 amino acids. The germline CDR1 and CDR2 sequences are MNHEY and SMNVEV (reference sequence). This CDR3 reads CASSPDSRREAFF. CDR3 sequence (DNA): TGTGCCAGCAGCCCGGACTCCCGACGTGAAGCTTTCTTT.

This clone ranks as large. This chain connects TRBV12-3 or TRBV12-4 to TRBJ1-2; 7 bases line up with TRBD1. J lost 8 bases, V lost 6 bases, and 6 bases had no gene match. This CDR3 contains 12 residues. In DNA, the CDR3 is TGTGCCAGCAGCTTGTCCAGGGGGGGCTACACCTTC. Translation: CASSLSRGGYTF.

This rearrangement joins TRBV6-1 to TRBJ2-3, with 8 positions matching TRBD2. The CDR3 consists of 16 residues. With 4 bases clipped from V and 0 bases from J, the junction kept 6 bases outside the gene matches. In germline, CDR1 is MNHNS, CDR2 SASEGT. CDR3 sequence (DNA): TGTGCCAGCAGTGCCGGAGCGGGGGTCAGCACAGATACGCAGTATTTT. Translated: CASSAGAGVSTDTQYF.

Comment on this clone: Additional DNA sequences in this sample encode the identical CDR3. The J gene is TRBJ2-2, the V gene TRBV6-5, with 9 bases fitting TRBD1. CDR1 and CDR2 from the germline V gene are MNHEY and SVGAGI. This CDR3 has 13 amino acids. Germline trimming cut 5 bases from V and 8 bases from J; bases unmatched to any gene: 3. The CDR3 reads CASSQQGAGELFF. DNA of the CDR3: TGTGCCAGCAGTCAACAGGGGGCTGGGGAGCTGTTTTTT.

This rearrangement joins TRBV2 to TRBJ1-3; D unclear. Germline V gene sequence: CDR1 SNHLY, CDR2 FYNNEI. CDR3 length equals 14 residues. Trimming shortened V by 4 bases and J by 0 bases, and 7 bases separated the two germline ends. The CDR3 reads CASSAKLSGNTIYF. CDR3 DNA: TGTGCCAGCAGTGCTAAGCTCTCTGGAAACACCATATATTTT.

The V and J genes are TRBV19 and TRBJ2-1; D is possibly TRBD2 (5 bases). This CDR3 region has 14 residues. CDR1 is LNHDA, CDR2 SQIVND, per germline (reference sequence). Trimming left V 3 bases short and J 8 bases short, with 14 bases between. The CDR3 loop reads CASSIGLGRYEQFF. CDR3 DNA sequence: TGTGCCAGTAGTATTGGGCTAGGGAGATATGAGCAGTTCTTC.

This chain links TRBV7-6 with TRBJ1-1; D not resolved. V was pared by 5 bases and J by 2 bases, with 15 bases between. There are 15 residues in the CDR3. Germline values: CDR1 SGHVS, CDR2 FNYEAQ. DNA for the CDR3: TGTGCCAGCAGCACAGCCCCCAGTCTAAACACTGAAGCTTTCTTT. This encodes CASSTAPSLNTEAFF.

The chain recombines TRBV6-5 with TRBJ1-5, with 8 bases that match TRBD1. The V gene end was trimmed by 5 bases and the J gene end by 2 bases; junction bases not matched to a gene: 5. Germline V CDR1 and CDR2: MNHEY, SVGAGI. The CDR3 is 15 residues long. CDR3 region: CASSRQGFGNQPQHF. The CDR3 DNA follows: TGTGCCAGCAGTCGACAGGGGTTCGGCAATCAGCCCCAGCATTTT.

The chain has TRBV28 and TRBJ1-4; D is perhaps TRBD1 (5 bases). The CDR3 totals 15 residues. The V gene lost 6 bases and the J gene lost 0 bases, with 11 bases spanning the gap. Germline CDR1 and CDR2: MDHEN and SYDVKM. CDR3 nucleotide sequence: TGTGCCAGCAGCCTCGACAGTGCAACTAATGAAAAACTGTTTTTT. This encodes CASSLDSATNEKLFF.

This chain connects TRBV28 to TRBJ1-2; TRBD1 agrees at 10 bases. CDR1 and CDR2 from the germline V gene are MDHEN and SYDVKM. J lost 0 bases, V lost 8 bases, and 6 bases had no gene match. This CDR3 comprises 15 residues. The CDR3 loop is CASGTGDTANYGYTF. For the CDR3, the DNA is TGTGCCAGCGGGACAGGGGACACAGCTAACTATGGCTACACCTTC.

V gene TRBV12-5 combines with J gene TRBJ2-5, with 13 bases that match TRBD2. Germline V lookup: CDR1 LGHNT, CDR2 FRNRAP. The CDR3 is made up of 15 amino acids. J gave up 3 bases and V 6 bases, and 4 bases lay outside the gene matches. The CDR3 DNA reads TGTGCTAGTGGCAGGGGGACTAGCGGGGAAGAGACCCAGTACTTC. This codes for CASGRGTSGEETQYF.

The V call is TRBV2, the J call TRBJ2-3; 12 nucleotides align to TRBD1. Unmatched junction bases numbered 17, after V lost 9 bases and J lost 1 base. The length of the CDR3 is 19 residues. Germline values: CDR1 SNHLY, CDR2 FYNNEI. The CDR3 loop reads CARYTRDRGPQYRTDTQYF. The CDR3 bases are TGTGCCAGGTATACTCGGGACAGGGGGCCCCAATACCGCACAGATACGCAGTATTTT.

This chain connects TRBV9 to TRBJ2-7, with D possibly TRBD1 on 6 matching bases. V lost 3 bases to trimming and J lost 6 bases, with 19 bases between them. Germline assignment: CDR1 SGDLS and CDR2 YYNGEE. The CDR3 totals 15 residues. CDR3 sequence (DNA): TGTGCCAGCAGCGCCCGGGACACCAGTGGCCGCGAGCAGTACTTC. Translated: CASSARDTSGREQYF.

The chain is built from TRBV27 and TRBJ1-6; D may be TRBD1 (6 bases). The CDR3 length is 15 residues. Deletions cut 2 bases from V and 3 bases from J, with 8 bases between. The germline V gene has CDR1 MNHEY and CDR2 SMNVEV (reference sequence). CDR3 sequence reads: CASSLLQGYNSPLHF. CDR3 DNA sequence: TGTGCCAGCAGTTTACTACAGGGCTATAATTCACCCCTCCACTTT.

The J gene is TRBJ1-5, the V gene TRBV28, with 7 bases matching TRBD1. In germline, CDR1 is MDHEN, CDR2 SYDVKM. The ends lost 6 bases at V and 1 base at J; junction bases unmatched: 6. This CDR3 is built from 15 residues. The DNA of the CDR3 is TGTGCCAGCAGAAGGGACAGAAGGAGCAATCAGCCCCAGCATTTT. As protein: CASRRDRRSNQPQHF.

This sequence joins TRBV5-4 and TRBJ1-2; D not certain. Deletions cut 5 bases from V and 5 bases from J, with 13 bases between. CDR3 length: 13 residues. Germline CDR1 reads SGHNT; CDR2 reads YYREEE (reference sequence). The CDR3 DNA reads as TGTGCCAGCAGTCGGGAGGGAGGATATGGCTACACCTTC. Translation gives CASSREGGYGYTF. Based on the CDR3 plus reference TRBV5-4 and TRBJ1-2, the full variable domain is ETGVTQSPTHLIKTRGQQVTLRCSSQSGHNTVSWYQQALGQGPQFIFQYYREEENGRGNFPPRFSGLQFPNYSSELNVNALELDDSALYLCASSREGGYGYTFGSGTRLTVV.

This chain links TRBV20-1 with TRBJ1-2; D not certain. The CDR3 is 13 residues long. V was trimmed by 3 bases and J by 3 bases, leaving 11 bases between them. Per the germline V gene, CDR1 is DFQATT and CDR2 is SNEGSKA (reference sequence). CDR3 amino acids: CSASEQIDYGYTF. The CDR3 bases are TGCAGTGCTAGTGAGCAGATCGACTATGGCTACACCTTC.

This clone was picked up one time. This chain links TRBV5-6 with TRBJ2-2, with D tentatively TRBD1 (6 bases). CDR3 length: 15 residues. Germline V gives CDR1 SGHDT, CDR2 YYEEEE. V shed 5 bases and J shed 1 base, with 12 bases lying between them. In nucleotides, the CDR3 is TGTGCCAGCAGGAACCTGGGACAGAACACCGGGGAGCTGTTTTTT. It specifies CASRNLGQNTGELFF. The full variable domain, in which reference TRBV5-6 and TRBJ2-2 provide the parts outside the CDR3, is DAGVTQSPTHLIKTRGQQVTLRCSPKSGHDTVSWYQQALGQGPQFIFQYYEEEERQRGNFPDRFSGHQFPNYSSELNVNALLLGDSALYLCASRNLGQNTGELFFGEGSRLTVL.